This T cell receptor beta chain was documented in a study of blood T cell repertoires in COVID-19. Background on the study: In each case, the material was cDNA or gDNA derived from T cells, B-cell-depleted T cells, or PBMCs.

Authors' methods: Reference gene primer amplification in the assay estimated nucleated cell counts. The repertoire was sequenced with immunoSEQ multiplex PCR; TCRdb's copy has only in-frame clones and lacks some. D and trimming were read from the DNA, whereas the V and J calls and clone size are those reported in that table. The sample holds about 310,000 clones, around nine tenths seen once. This CDR3 comprises 14 residues. Between the trimmed V and J ends, which lost 3 bases and 1 base, there was a span of 10 bases. Germline CDR1 reads KGHSH; CDR2 reads LQKENI. Categorization into cohorts depended on clinical history that participants reported. Resolution of symptoms, clearance, or two negative PCRs was present in recovered Cohort 3 donors.

Sequencing used PBMCs or T cells enriched from blood (not recorded which). This clonotype was obtained from a woman in her thirties who had recovered from COVID-19. The chain combines TRBV18 with TRBJ2-7; D perhaps matches TRBD2 (6 bases). DNA for the CDR3: TGTGCCAGCTCACCTGGACTACAATCCTACGAGCAGTACTTC. Translated, it gives CASSPGLQSYEQYF.